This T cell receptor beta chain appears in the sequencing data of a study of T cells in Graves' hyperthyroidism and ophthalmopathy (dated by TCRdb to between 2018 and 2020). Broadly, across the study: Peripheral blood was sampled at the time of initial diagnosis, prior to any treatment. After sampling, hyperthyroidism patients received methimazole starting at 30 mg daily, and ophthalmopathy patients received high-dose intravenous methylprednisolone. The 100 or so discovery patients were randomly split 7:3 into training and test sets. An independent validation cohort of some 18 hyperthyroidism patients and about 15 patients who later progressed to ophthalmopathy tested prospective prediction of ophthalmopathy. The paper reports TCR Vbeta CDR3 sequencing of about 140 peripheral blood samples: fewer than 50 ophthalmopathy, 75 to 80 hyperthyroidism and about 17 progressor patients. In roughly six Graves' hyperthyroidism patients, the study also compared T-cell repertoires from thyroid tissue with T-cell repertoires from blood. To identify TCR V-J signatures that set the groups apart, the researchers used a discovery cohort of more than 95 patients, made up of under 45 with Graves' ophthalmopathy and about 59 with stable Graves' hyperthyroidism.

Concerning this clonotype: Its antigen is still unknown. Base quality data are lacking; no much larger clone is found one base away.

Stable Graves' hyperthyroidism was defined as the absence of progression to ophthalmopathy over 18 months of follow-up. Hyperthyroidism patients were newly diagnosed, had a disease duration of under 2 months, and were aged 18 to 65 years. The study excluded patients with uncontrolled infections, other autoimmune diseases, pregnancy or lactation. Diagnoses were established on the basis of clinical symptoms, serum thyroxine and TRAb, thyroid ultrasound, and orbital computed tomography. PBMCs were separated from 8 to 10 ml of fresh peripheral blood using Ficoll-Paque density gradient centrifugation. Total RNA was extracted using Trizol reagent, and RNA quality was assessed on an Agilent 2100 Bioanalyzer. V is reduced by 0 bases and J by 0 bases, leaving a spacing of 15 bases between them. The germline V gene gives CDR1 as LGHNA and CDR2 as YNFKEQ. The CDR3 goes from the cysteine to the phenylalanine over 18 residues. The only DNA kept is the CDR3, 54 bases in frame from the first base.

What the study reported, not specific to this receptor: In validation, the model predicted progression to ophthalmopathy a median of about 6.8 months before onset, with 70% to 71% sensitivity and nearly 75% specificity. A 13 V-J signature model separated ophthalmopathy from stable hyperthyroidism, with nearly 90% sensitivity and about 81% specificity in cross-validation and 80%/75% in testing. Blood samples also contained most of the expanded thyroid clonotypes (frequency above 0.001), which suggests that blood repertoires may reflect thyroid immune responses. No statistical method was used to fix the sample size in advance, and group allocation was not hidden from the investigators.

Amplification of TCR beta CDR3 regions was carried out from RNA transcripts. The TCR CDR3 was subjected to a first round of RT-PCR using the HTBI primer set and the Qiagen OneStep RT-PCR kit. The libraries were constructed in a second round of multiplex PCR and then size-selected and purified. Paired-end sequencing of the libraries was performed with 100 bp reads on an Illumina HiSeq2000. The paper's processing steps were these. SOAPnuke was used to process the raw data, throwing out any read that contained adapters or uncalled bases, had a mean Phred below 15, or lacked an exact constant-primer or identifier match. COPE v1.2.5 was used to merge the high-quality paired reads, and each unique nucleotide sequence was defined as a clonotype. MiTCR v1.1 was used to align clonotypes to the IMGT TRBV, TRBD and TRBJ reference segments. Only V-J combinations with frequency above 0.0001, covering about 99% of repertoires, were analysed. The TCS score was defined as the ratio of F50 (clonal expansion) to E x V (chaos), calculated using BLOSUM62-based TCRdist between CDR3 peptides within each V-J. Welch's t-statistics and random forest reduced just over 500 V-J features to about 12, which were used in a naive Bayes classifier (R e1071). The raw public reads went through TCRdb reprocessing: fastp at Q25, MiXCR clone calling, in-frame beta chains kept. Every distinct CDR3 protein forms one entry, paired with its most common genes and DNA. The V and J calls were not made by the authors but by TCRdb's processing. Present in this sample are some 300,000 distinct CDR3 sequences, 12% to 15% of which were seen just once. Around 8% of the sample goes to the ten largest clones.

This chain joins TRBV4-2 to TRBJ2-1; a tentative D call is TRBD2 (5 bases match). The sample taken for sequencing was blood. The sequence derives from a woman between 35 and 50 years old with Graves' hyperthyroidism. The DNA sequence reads TGTGCCAGCAGCCAAGACGTGCCGGGAACGACCTCCTACAATGAGCAGTTCTTC. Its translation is CASSQDVPGTTSYNEQFF.